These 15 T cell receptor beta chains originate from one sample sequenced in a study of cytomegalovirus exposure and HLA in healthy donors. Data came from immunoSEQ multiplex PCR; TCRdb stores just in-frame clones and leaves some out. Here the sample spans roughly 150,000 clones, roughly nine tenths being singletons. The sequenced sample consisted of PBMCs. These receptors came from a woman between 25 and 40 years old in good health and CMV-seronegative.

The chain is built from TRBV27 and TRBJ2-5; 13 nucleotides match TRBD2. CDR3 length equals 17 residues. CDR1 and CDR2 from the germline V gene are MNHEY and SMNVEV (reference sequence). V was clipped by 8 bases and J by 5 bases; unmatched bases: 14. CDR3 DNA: TGTGCCAGCCGAAGTCCGGGACTAGCGGGGAGAAGGGAGACCCAGTACTTC. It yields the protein CASRSPGLAGRRETQYF.

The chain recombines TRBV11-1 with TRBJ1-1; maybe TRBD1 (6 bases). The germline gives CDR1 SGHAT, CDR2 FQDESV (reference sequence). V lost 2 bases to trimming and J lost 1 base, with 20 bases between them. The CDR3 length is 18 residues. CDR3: CASSLRYGRGVANTEAFF. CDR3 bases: TGTGCCAGCAGCTTACGATACGGCAGGGGTGTTGCGAACACTGAAGCTTTCTTT.

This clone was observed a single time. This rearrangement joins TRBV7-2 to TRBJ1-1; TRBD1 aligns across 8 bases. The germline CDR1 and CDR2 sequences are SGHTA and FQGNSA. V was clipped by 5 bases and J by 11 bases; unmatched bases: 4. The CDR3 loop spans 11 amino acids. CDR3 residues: CASSPDRVAFF. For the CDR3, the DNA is TGTGCCAGCAGCCCGGACAGGGTGGCTTTCTTT.

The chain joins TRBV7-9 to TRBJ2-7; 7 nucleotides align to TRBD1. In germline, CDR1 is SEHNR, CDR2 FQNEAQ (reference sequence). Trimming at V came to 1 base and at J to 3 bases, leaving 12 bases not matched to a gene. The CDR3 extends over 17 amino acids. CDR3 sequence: CASSLGPEGGAIYEQYF. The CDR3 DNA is TGTGCCAGCAGCTTAGGTCCTGAAGGGGGCGCGATCTACGAGCAGTACTTC. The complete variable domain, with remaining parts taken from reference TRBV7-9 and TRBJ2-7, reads DTGVSQNPRHKITKRGQNVTFRCDPISEHNRLYWYRQTLGQGPEFLTYFQNEAQLEKSRLLSDRFSAERPKGSFSTLEIQRTEQGDSAMYLCASSLGPEGGAIYEQYFGPGTRLTVT.

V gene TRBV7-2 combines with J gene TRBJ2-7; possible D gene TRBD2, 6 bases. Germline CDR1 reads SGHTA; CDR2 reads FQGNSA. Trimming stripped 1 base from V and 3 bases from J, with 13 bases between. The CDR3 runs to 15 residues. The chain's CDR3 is CASSLEEGWGYEQYF. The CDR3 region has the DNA TGTGCCAGCAGCTTAGAGGAGGGCTGGGGCTACGAGCAGTACTTC.

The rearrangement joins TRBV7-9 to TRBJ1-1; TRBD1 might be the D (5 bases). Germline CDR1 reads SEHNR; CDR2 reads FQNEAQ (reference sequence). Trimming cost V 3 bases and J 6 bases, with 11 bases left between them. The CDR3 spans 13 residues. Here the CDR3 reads CASSLAGMAEAFF. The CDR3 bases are TGTGCCAGCAGCTTGGCAGGGATGGCTGAAGCTTTCTTT.

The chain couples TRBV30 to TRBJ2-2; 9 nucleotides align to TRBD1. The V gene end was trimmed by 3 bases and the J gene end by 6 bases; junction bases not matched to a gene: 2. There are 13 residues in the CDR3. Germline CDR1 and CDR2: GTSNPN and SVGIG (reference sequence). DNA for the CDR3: TGTGCCTGGAGACGACAGGGGGCCGGGGAGCTGTTTTTT. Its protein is CAWRRQGAGELFF.

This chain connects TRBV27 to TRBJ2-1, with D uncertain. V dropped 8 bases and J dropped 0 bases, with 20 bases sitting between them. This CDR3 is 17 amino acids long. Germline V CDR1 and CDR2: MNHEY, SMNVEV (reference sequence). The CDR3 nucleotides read TGTGCCAGCTCACTACCGGGCAGCCTCAGCTCCTACAATGAGCAGTTCTTC. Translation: CASSLPGSLSSYNEQFF.

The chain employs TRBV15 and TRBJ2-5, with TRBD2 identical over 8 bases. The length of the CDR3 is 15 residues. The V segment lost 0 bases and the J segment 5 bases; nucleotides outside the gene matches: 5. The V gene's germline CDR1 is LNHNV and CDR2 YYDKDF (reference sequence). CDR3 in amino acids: CATSRDGGRRETQYF. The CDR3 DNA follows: TGTGCCACCAGCAGAGATGGCGGGAGGAGGGAGACCCAGTACTTC.

CDR3 coding DNA: TGTGCCAGCAGCCCCGACAGGGCCACTGAAGCTTTCTTT. Amino acids: CASSPDRATEAFF. V is TRBV14 and J is TRBJ1-1; 7 bases map to TRBD1. There are 13 residues in the CDR3. Trimming took 4 bases from V and 4 from J; bases not matched to a gene: 3. Germline lookup yields CDR1 SGHDN and CDR2 FVKESK.

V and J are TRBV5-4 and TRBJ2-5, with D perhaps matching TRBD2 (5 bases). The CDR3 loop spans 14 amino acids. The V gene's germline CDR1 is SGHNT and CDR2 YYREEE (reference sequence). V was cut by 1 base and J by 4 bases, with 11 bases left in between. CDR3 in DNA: TGTGCCAGCAGCTTGACTAGTGCCCCAGAGACCCAGTACTTC. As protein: CASSLTSAPETQYF.

CDR3 coding DNA: TGTGCCAGCAGTGAAAGGGGCGGGGGTCGTCAGCCCCAGCATTTT. This codes for CASSERGGGRQPQHF. The chain carries TRBV6-1 and TRBJ1-5; a weak D match, TRBD1 (5 bases). CDR1 and CDR2 (germline): MNHNS, SASEGT. V gave up 2 bases and J gave up 6 bases, with 14 bases separating them. The CDR3 is 15 amino acids.

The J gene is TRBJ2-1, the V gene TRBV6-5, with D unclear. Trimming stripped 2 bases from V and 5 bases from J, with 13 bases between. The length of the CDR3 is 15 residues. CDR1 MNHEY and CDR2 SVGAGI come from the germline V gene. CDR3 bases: TGTGCCAGCAGTTACGACCGGACGAACGACAATGAGCAGTTCTTC. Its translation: CASSYDRTNDNEQFF.

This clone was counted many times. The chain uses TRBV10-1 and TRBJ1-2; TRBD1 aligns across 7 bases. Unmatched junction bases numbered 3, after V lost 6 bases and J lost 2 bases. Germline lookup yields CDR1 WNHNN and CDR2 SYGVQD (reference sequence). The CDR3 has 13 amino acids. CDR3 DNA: TGCGCCAGCAGGGAGGACAGGAACTATGGCTACACCTTC. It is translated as CASREDRNYGYTF.

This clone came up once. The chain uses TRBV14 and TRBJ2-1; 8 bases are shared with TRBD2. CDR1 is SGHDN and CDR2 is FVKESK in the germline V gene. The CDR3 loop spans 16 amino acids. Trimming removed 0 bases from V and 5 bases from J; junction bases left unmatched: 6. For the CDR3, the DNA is TGTGCCAGCAGCCAAGATTGGCGGGGGGTCGACAATGAGCAGTTCTTC. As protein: CASSQDWRGVDNEQFF.